This T cell receptor (beta chain) was profiled in a study of blood T cell repertoires in COVID-19. In the study overall: Italy, Spain and the United States were the sources of the convalescent and acute COVID-19 samples. The analysed material was cDNA or gDNA that came from T cells, B-cell-depleted T cells, or PBMCs.

Authors' data handling: Amplification with reference gene primers provided the estimates of nucleated cell counts. Libraries were prepared by immunoSEQ multiplex PCR; TCRdb keeps only in-frame clonotypes and omits some of them. From that table come the V and J calls and clone size; the DNA was used to work out D and trimming. The data show approximately 40,000 clones, about 88% seen once. The CDR3 is made up of 16 amino acids. CDR1 SGHNT and CDR2 YYREEE come from the germline V gene (reference sequence). The junction had 6 bases not matched to a gene; V was cut back by 0 bases and J by 1 base. This sequence was found in a human donor in a cohort sampled during active COVID-19. This sequence joins TRBV5-4 and TRBJ1-2; TRBD1 matches 7 bases. The sample taken for sequencing was peripheral blood. The CDR3 DNA is TGTGCCAGCAGCTTGGAGGCCAGGGGGTTTAACTATGGCTACACCTTC. Its protein is CASSLEARGFNYGYTF.